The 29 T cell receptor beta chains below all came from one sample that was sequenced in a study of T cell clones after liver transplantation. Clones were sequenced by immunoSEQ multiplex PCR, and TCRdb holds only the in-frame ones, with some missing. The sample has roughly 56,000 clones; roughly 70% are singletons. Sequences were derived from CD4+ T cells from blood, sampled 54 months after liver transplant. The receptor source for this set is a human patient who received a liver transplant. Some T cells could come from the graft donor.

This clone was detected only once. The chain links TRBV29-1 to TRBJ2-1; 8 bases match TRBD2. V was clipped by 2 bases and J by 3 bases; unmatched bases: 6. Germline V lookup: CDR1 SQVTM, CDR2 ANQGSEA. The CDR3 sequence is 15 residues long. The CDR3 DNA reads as TGCAGCGTTGAAAATGAAAGCGGGGGCTACAATGAGCAGTTCTTC. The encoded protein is CSVENESGGYNEQFF.

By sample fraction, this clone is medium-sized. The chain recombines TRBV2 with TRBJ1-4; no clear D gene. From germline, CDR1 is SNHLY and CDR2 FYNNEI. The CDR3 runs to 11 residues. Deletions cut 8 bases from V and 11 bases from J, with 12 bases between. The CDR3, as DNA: TGTGCCAGCGGGAACAGTCGGAAACTGTTTTTT. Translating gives CASGNSRKLFF.

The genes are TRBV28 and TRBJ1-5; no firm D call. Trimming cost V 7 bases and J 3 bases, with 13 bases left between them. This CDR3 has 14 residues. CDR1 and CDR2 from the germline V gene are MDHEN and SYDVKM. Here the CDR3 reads CASTPGDLNQPQHF. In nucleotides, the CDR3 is TGTGCCAGCACCCCTGGGGATCTCAATCAGCCCCAGCATTTT.

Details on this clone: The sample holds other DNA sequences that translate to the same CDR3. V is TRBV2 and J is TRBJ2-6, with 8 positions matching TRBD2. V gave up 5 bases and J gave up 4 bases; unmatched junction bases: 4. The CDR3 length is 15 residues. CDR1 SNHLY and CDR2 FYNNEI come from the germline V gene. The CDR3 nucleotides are TGTGCCAGCAGTCGCGGGGGGCCAGGGGCCAACGTCCTGACTTTC. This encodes CASSRGGPGANVLTF.

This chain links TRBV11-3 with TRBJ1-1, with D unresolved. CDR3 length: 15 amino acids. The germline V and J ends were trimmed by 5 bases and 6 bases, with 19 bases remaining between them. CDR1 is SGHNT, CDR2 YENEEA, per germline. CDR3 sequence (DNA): TGTGCCAGCAGCACGCGGACGGCCCGAGCGGCTGAAGCTTTCTTT. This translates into CASSTRTARAAEAFF.

CDR3 protein: CASRTDRATNEKLFF. The CDR3 nucleotides are TGTGCCAGCAGGACAGACAGAGCAACTAATGAAAAACTGTTTTTT. This chain joins TRBV2 and TRBJ1-4; possibly TRBD1 for D (5 bases). CDR1 is SNHLY, CDR2 FYNNEI, per germline. V lost 6 bases and J lost 0, with 11 bases in between. The CDR3 runs 15 residues.

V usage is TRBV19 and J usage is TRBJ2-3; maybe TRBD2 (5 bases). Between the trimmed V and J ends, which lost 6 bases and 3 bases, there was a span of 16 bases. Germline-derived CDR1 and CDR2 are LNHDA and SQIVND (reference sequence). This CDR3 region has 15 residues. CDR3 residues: CASRPAREGTDTQYF. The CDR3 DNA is TGTGCCAGTAGACCCGCCCGAGAGGGAACAGATACGCAGTATTTT.

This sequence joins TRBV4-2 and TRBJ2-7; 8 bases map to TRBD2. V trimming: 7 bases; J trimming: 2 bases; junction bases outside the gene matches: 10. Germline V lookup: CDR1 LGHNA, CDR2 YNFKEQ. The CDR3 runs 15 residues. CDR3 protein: CASTPGGSGAYEQYF. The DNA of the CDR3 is TGTGCCAGCACCCCCGGCGGTAGCGGGGCCTACGAGCAGTACTTC.

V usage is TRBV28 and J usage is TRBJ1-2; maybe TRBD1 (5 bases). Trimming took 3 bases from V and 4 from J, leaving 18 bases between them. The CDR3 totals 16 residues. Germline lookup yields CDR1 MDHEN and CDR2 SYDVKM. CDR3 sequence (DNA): TGTGCCAGCAGTTTCTCAGGGACCTATCTAGGCTATGGCTACACCTTC. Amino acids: CASSFSGTYLGYGYTF.

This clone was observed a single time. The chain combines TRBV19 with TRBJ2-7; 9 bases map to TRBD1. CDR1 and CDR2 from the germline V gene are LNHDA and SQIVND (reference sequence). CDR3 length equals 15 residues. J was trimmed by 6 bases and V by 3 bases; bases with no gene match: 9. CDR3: CASSITPGQGVEQYF. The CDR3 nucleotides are TGTGCCAGTAGTATTACCCCGGGACAGGGTGTCGAGCAGTACTTC. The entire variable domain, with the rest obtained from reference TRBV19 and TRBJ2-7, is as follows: DGGITQSPKYLFRKEGQNVTLSCEQNLNHDAMYWYRQDPGQGLRLIYYSQIVNDFQKGDIAEGYSVSREKKESFPLTVTSAQKNPTAFYLCASSITPGQGVEQYFGPGTRLTVT.

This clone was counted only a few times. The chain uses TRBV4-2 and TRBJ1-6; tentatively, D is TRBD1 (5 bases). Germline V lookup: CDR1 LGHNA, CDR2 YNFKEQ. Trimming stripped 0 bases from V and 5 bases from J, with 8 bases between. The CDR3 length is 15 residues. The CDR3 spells CASSQEEGNNSPLHF. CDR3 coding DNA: TGTGCCAGCAGCCAAGAAGAGGGGAATAATTCACCCCTCCACTTT.

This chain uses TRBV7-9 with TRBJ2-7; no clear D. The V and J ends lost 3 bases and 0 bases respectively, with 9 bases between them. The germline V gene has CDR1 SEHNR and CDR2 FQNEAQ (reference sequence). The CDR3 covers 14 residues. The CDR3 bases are TGTGCCAGCAGCTTTCAAGTGGACTCCTACGAGCAGTACTTC. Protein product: CASSFQVDSYEQYF.

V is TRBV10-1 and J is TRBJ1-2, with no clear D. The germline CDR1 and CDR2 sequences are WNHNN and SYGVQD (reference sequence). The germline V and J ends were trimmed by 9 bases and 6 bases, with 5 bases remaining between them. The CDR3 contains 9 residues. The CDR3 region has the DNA TGCGCCAGTCTTGATGGCTACACCTTC. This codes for CASLDGYTF.

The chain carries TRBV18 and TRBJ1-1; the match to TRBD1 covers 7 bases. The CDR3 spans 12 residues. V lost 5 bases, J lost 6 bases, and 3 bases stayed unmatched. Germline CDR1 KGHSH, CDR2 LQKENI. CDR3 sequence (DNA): TGTGCCAGCTCAAGGGACAGCCCTGAAGCTTTCTTT. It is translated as CASSRDSPEAFF.

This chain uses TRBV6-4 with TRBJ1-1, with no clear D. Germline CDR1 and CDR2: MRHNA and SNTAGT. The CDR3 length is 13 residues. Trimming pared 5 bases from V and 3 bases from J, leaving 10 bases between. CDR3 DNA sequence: TGTGCCAGCAGTCTCTCTGGGGACACTGAAGCTTTCTTT. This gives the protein CASSLSGDTEAFF.

The CDR3 nucleotides are TGTGCCAGTAGTCCTAGGACAGGGGGCGGTGGGACTGAAGCTTTCTTT. It encodes CASSPRTGGGGTEAFF. The J gene is TRBJ1-1, the V gene TRBV19, with TRBD1 matching over 11 bases. In germline, CDR1 is LNHDA, CDR2 SQIVND (reference sequence). V shed 5 bases, J shed 5 bases, and the junction held 10 bases outside the gene matches. This CDR3 contains 16 residues. The whole variable domain, filled in from reference TRBV19 and TRBJ1-1, reads DGGITQSPKYLFRKEGQNVTLSCEQNLNHDAMYWYRQDPGQGLRLIYYSQIVNDFQKGDIAEGYSVSREKKESFPLTVTSAQKNPTAFYLCASSPRTGGGGTEAFFGQGTRLTVV.

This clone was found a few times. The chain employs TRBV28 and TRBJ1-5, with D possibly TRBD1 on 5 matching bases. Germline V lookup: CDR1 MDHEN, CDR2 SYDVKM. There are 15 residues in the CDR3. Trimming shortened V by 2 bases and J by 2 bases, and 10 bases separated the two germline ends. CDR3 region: CASSLEGSGNQPQHF. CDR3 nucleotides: TGTGCCAGCAGTTTAGAGGGGTCGGGCAATCAGCCCCAGCATTTT. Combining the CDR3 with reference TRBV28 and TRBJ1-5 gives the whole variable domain DVKVTQSSRYLVKRTGEKVFLECVQDMDHENMFWYRQDPGLGLRLIYFSYDVKMKEKGDIPEGYSVSREKKERFSLILESASTNQTSMYLCASSLEGSGNQPQHFGDGTRLSIL.

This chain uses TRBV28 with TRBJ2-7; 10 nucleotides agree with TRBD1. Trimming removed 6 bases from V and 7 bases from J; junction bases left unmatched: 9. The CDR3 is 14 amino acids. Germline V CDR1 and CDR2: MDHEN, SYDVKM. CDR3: CASRTGTGVLEQYF. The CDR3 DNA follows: TGTGCCAGCAGGACCGGGACAGGGGTGTTGGAGCAGTACTTC.

The CDR3 nucleotides are TGTGCCACCCCGACAGGGGGAGTCTATGGCTACACCTTC. Translating it yields CATPTGGVYGYTF. The chain recombines TRBV13 with TRBJ1-2, with TRBD1 matching 9 bases. CDR1 PRHDT and CDR2 FYEKMQ come from the germline V gene (reference sequence). This CDR3 is 13 amino acids long. V lost 10 bases to trimming and J lost 4 bases; unmatched junction nucleotides: 7.

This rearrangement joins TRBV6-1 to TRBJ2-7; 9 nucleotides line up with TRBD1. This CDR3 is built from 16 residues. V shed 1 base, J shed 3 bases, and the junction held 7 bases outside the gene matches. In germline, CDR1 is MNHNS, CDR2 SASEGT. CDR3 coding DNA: TGTGCCAGCAGTGAAGGGTGGGGACAGGGTCACTACGAGCAGTACTTC. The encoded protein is CASSEGWGQGHYEQYF.

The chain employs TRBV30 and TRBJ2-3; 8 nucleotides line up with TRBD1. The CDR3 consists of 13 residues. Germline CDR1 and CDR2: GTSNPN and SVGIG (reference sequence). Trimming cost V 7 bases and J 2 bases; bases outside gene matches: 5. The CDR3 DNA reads TGTGCCTACTCGACAGGGGCCACAGATACGCAGTATTTT. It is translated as CAYSTGATDTQYF.

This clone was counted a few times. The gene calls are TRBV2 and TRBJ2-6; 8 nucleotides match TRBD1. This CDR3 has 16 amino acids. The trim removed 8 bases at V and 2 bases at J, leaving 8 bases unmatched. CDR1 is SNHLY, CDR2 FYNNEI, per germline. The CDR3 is CASGGQELTGANVLTF. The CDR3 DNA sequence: TGTGCCAGCGGGGGACAGGAGCTCACTGGGGCCAACGTCCTGACTTTC.

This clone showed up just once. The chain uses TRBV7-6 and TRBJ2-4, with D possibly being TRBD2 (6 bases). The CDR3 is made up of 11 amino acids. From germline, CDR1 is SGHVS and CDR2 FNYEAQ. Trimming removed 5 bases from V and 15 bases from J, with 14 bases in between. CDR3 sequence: CASSGGTVAYF. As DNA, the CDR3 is TGTGCCAGCAGCGGGGGGACGGTCGCGTACTTC.

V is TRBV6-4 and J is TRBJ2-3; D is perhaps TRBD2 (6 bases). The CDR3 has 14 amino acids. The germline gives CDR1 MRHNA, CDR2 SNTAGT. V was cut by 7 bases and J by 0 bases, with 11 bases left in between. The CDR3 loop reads CASKAGPSTDTQYF. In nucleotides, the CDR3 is TGTGCCAGCAAGGCGGGACCTAGCACAGATACGCAGTATTTT.

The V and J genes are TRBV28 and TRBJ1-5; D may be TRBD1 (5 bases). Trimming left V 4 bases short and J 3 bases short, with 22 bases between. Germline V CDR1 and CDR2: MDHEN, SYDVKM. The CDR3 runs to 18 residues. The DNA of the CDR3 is TGTGCCAGCAGTTATTTCGCCTACCGGGACGGATTCAATCAGCCCCAGCATTTT. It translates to CASSYFAYRDGFNQPQHF.

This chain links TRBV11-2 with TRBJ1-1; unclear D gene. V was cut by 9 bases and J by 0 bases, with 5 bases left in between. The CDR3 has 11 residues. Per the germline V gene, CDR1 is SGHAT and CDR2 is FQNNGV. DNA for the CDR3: TGTGCCAGTCTTTTGAACACTGAAGCTTTCTTT. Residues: CASLLNTEAFF.

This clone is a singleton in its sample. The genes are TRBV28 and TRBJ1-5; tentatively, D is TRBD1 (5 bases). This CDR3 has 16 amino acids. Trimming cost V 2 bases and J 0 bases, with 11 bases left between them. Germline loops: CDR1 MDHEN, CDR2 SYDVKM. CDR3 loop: CASSLPRDYSNQPQHF. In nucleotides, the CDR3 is TGTGCCAGCAGTTTACCCAGGGATTATAGCAATCAGCCCCAGCATTTT.

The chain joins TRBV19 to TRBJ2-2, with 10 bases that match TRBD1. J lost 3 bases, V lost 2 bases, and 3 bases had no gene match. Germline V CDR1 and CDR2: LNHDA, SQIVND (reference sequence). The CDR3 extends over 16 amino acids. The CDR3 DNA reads TGTGCCAGTAGTATATCGGGACAGGGGCACACCGGGGAGCTGTTTTTT. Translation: CASSISGQGHTGELFF.

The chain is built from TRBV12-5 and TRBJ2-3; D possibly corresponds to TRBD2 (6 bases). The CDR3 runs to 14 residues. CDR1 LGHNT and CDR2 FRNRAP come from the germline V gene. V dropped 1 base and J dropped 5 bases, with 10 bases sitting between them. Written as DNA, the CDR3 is TGTGCTAGTGGTTTGGGAAACGGGGGAGATACGCAGTATTTT. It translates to CASGLGNGGDTQYF.